This TCR beta chain was captured by sequencing in a study of blood T cell repertoires in COVID-19. Study as a whole: The study drew acute and convalescent COVID-19 samples from the United States, Italy and Spain.

Participants spanned ages about 18 to 100 years and resided in 20 to 30 US areas. No more than 2 weeks before study entry, exposed participants had met a case of COVID-19. Profiling relied on immunoSEQ multiplex PCR, and the TCRdb table lists in-frame clones only, not all of them. The repertoire has 200,000 to 250,000 clones, roughly 88% of them found once; the top ten carry 3% to 4%. Specimen: PBMCs or T cells enriched from blood (not recorded which). The TCR originated in a woman in her twenties or thirties who had been exposed to COVID-19.

CDR3 in amino acids: CASSVVGGARTDTQYF. DNA for the CDR3: TGTGCCAGCAGCGTAGTCGGGGGAGCCCGCACAGATACGCAGTATTTT. V gene TRBV9 combines with J gene TRBJ2-3; D might be TRBD2 (6 bases). V lost 0 bases and J lost 1, with 12 bases in between. The CDR3 is 16 residues long. Per the germline V gene, CDR1 is SGDLS and CDR2 is YYNGEE.